This is a list of T cell receptor beta chains from one sample in a study of somatic mutations in cytotoxic T cells in rheumatoid arthritis. Sequencing was performed with immunoSEQ multiplex PCR; in TCRdb, only in-frame clones are kept and a portion is missing. Here the sample spans about 10,000 clones, more than 70% being singletons. Sequences were obtained from CD8+ T cells sorted from blood. The receptors shown here come from an adult with rheumatoid arthritis. Both conserved end residues are part of each CDR3. D genes are given only for firm matches. The size entry is marked missing in some rows and otherwise reads once, few, many or a size class.

clone size,V gene,J gene,D gene,CDR3 protein,CDR3 DNA
NA,TRBV28,TRBJ2-7,TRBD2,CASSPRQGGSYEQYF,TGTGCCAGCAGTCCACGTCAGGGAGGGTCCTACGAGCAGTACTTC
NA,TRBV9,TRBJ1-2,NA,CASSVDDYGYTF,TGTGCCAGCAGCGTAGATGACTATGGCTACACCTTC
few,TRBV9,TRBJ1-1,NA,CASSDLPGSEAFF,TGTGCCAGCAGCGACCTCCCGGGGTCTGAAGCTTTCTTT
few,TRBV6-5,TRBJ2-7,NA,CASSPWEVSSYEQYF,TGTGCCAGCAGTCCTTGGGAAGTTAGCTCCTACGAGCAGTACTTC
NA,TRBV14,TRBJ2-7,NA,CASSQFGTPYEQYF,TGTGCCAGCAGCCAATTCGGGACACCCTACGAGCAGTACTTC
NA,TRBV11-2,TRBJ2-1,TRBD2,CASSFLVLAGGPANEQFF,TGTGCCAGCAGCTTCTTAGTACTAGCGGGGGGCCCGGCCAATGAGCAGTTCTTC
NA,TRBV6-6,TRBJ1-1,NA,CASSYSGARVTEAFF,TGTGCCAGCAGTTACTCGGGGGCGCGGGTTACTGAAGCTTTCTTT
NA,TRBV7-9,TRBJ2-5,NA,CASSSGFAETQYF,TGTGCCAGCAGCTCGGGATTTGCCGAGACCCAGTACTTC
NA,TRBV7-3,TRBJ2-1,NA,CASSLVGNEQFF,TGTGCCAGCAGCTTAGTCGGGAATGAGCAGTTCTTC
NA,TRBV28,TRBJ1-4,NA,CASSKKSPYNEKLFF,TGTGCCAGCAGTAAAAAAAGTCCTTATAATGAAAAACTGTTTTTT
NA,TRBV5-6,TRBJ1-3,NA,CASSISGTLNTIYF,TGTGCCAGCAGCATTTCCGGGACACTAAACACCATATATTTT
NA,TRBV5-8,TRBJ2-5,NA,CASSRRGETQYF,TGTGCCAGCAGTCGTAGGGGGGAGACCCAGTACTTC
NA,TRBV4-2,TRBJ2-1,NA,CASSQDPGGDYYNEQFF,TGTGCCAGCAGCCAAGATCCCGGGGGAGACTACTACAATGAGCAGTTCTTC
NA,TRBV4-1,TRBJ2-2,NA,CASSQGAGIRLGGELFF,TGCGCCAGCAGCCAGGGAGCAGGGATCAGGCTGGGGGGGGAGCTGTTTTTT
NA,TRBV4-3,TRBJ2-1,TRBD2,CASSQDIFAGGDSNEQFF,TGCGCCAGCAGCCAAGATATCTTCGCGGGGGGTGATTCCAATGAGCAGTTCTTC
NA,TRBV5-4,TRBJ2-3,TRBD2,CASSFYGGLTDTQYF,TGTGCCAGCAGCTTTTACGGGGGGTTGACAGATACGCAGTATTTT
NA,TRBV4-3,TRBJ2-3,NA,CASSPDVYTDTQYF,TGCGCCAGCAGCCCGGATGTGTACACAGATACGCAGTATTTT
NA,TRBV5-6,TRBJ2-5,TRBD2,CASSISGLAGVTQYF,TGTGCCAGCAGCATATCGGGACTAGCGGGGGTGACCCAGTACTTC
NA,TRBV7-9,TRBJ2-7,TRBD1,CASSLAADRAHEQYF,TGTGCCAGCAGCTTAGCCGCGGACAGGGCCCACGAGCAGTACTTC
few,TRBV7-9,TRBJ2-7,NA,CASSSSVHEQYF,TGTGCCAGCAGCTCAAGCGTTCACGAGCAGTACTTC
NA,TRBV19,TRBJ1-2,NA,CASSPHRERNYGYTF,TGTGCCAGTAGCCCCCATCGGGAGAGGAACTATGGCTACACCTTC
NA,TRBV27,TRBJ2-2,TRBD1,CASSFLGRGQRSTGELFF,TGTGCCAGCAGTTTTCTCGGAAGGGGGCAGCGGAGCACCGGGGAGCTGTTTTTT
NA,TRBV7-6,TRBJ1-5,NA,CASSLAIGSNQPQHF,TGTGCCAGCAGCTTAGCCATTGGCAGCAATCAGCCCCAGCATTTT
NA,TRBV18,TRBJ1-4,NA,CASSRPDDEKLFF,TGTGCCAGCTCACGACCGGACGATGAAAAACTGTTTTTT
NA,TRBV4-1,TRBJ2-1,TRBD2,CASSQVPSGGANEQFF,TGCGCCAGCAGCCAAGTCCCTAGCGGGGGTGCGAATGAGCAGTTCTTC
NA,TRBV5-6,TRBJ1-1,NA,CASSLGTMNNKAFF,TGTGCCAGCAGCTTGGGCACTATGAACAATAAAGCTTTCTTT
NA,TRBV4-2,TRBJ2-7,TRBD1,CASSQELTGQAFYEQYF,TGTGCCAGCAGCCAAGAGCTCACAGGACAGGCTTTCTACGAGCAGTACTTC
NA,TRBV4-1,TRBJ2-7,NA,CASSQGFSYEQYF,TGCGCCAGCAGCCAAGGATTTTCCTACGAGCAGTACTTC